A selection of T cell receptor beta chains follows, all from one sample in a study of blood T cells in healthy people across ages. TCRdb ran MiXCR on the 5' RACE reads and lists one entry per CDR3 protein. The sample yields 800,000 to 1,000,000 distinct CDR3 sequences, under 50% seen once. Sequenced input: blood. All receptors derive from a man aged 25 to 40 in good health. The CDR3 runs from the conserved cysteine through the conserved F or W. Fields, in order: J gene, V gene, CDR3 protein.

j_gene: TRBJ2-7; v_gene: TRBV29-1; CDR3aa: CSVEPTGVREQYF
j_gene: NA; v_gene: TRBV14; CDR3aa: CASSQTRSGEQYF
j_gene: TRBJ2-7; v_gene: TRBV2; CDR3aa: CASSEGLAIHEQYF
j_gene: TRBJ1-2; v_gene: TRBV20-1; CDR3aa: CSAGTTGTGAGYTF
j_gene: TRBJ1-6; v_gene: TRBV27; CDR3aa: CASSLRGRNSPLHF
j_gene: TRBJ2-6; v_gene: TRBV30; CDR3aa: CAWSVGHRYSGANVLTF
j_gene: TRBJ1-1; v_gene: TRBV7-2; CDR3aa: CASRGVGNTEAFF
j_gene: TRBJ1-2; v_gene: TRBV3-1; CDR3aa: CATLEQGRNGYTF
j_gene: TRBJ1-2; v_gene: TRBV7-2; CDR3aa: CASSFGVGGYGYTF
j_gene: TRBJ2-7; v_gene: TRBV2; CDR3aa: CASSRESGTGLTYEQYF
j_gene: TRBJ2-1; v_gene: TRBV6-2/TRBV6-3; CDR3aa: CASSYNSGFNEQFF
j_gene: TRBJ2-1; v_gene: TRBV6-4; CDR3aa: CASSDSARAGVNEQFF
j_gene: TRBJ2-3; v_gene: TRBV3-1; CDR3aa: CASSQGLRTLTDTQYF
j_gene: TRBJ1-4; v_gene: TRBV7-9; CDR3aa: CASSPSTGTGVGKLFF
j_gene: TRBJ2-6; v_gene: TRBV5-6; CDR3aa: CASSLLPGLKSGANVLTF
j_gene: TRBJ1-2; v_gene: TRBV20-1; CDR3aa: CSAISSGGYTF
j_gene: TRBJ1-2; v_gene: TRBV6-2/TRBV6-3; CDR3aa: CASSFPGTGPALRGYTF
j_gene: TRBJ1-6; v_gene: TRBV25-1; CDR3aa: CASSPQSGTGDNSPLHF
j_gene: TRBJ2-7; v_gene: TRBV24-1; CDR3aa: CATSDAGQGYEQYF
j_gene: TRBJ2-1; v_gene: TRBV20-1; CDR3aa: CSARAGGVGFVNEQFF
j_gene: NA; v_gene: TRBV18; CDR3aa: CASSQVGWQPEQYF